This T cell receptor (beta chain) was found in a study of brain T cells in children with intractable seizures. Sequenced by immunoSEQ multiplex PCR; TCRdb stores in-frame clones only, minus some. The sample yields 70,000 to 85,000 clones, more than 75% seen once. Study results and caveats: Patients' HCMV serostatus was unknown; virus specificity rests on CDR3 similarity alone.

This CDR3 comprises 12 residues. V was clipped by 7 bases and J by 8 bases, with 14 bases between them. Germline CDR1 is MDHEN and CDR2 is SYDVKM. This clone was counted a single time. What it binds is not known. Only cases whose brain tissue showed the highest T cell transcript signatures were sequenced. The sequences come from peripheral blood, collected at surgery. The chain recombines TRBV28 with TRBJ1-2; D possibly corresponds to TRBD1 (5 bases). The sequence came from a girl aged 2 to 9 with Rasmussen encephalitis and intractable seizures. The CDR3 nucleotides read TGTGCCAGCAATGGGGGGGGTAACGGCTACACCTTC. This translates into CASNGGGNGYTF.